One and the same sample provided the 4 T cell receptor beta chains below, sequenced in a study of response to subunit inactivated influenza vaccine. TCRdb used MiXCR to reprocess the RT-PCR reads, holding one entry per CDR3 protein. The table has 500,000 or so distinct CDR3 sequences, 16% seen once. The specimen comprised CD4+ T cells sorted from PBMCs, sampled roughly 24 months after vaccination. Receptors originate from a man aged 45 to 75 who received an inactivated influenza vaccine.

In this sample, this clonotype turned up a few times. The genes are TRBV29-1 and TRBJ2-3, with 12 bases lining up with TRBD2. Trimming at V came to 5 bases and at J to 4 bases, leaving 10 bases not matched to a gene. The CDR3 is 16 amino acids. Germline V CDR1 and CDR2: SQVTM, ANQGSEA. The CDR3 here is CSVPRTSGIAADTQYF. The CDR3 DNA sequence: TGCAGCGTTCCGCGGACTAGCGGGATTGCGGCAGATACGCAGTATTTT.

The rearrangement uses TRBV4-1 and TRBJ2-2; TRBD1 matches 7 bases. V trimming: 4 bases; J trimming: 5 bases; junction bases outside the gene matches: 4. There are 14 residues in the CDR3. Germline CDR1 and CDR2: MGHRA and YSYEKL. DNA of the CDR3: TGCGCCAGCAGCCGGGGACAGCGGACCGGGGAGCTGTTTTTT. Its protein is CASSRGQRTGELFF.

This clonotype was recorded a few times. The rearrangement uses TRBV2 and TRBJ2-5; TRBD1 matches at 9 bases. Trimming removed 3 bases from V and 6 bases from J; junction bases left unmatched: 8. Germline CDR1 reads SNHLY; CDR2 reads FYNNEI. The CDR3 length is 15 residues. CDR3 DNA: TGTGCCAGCAGTGAGACCACAGGGGGCGCGAAGACCCAGTACTTC. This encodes CASSETTGGAKTQYF.

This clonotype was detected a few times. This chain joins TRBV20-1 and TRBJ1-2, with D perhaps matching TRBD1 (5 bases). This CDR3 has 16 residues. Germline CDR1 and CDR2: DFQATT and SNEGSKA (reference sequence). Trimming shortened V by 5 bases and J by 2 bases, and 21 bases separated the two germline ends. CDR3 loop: CSAGQGTLTQNYGYTF. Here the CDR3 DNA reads TGCAGTGCTGGACAAGGGACCTTAACCCAGAACTATGGCTACACCTTC.